This T cell receptor (beta chain) was observed in a study of T cell repertoires in cytomegalovirus infection. Study-level background: Well-studied HLA-B-restricted epitopes and recently identified HLA-C-restricted epitopes of CMV were both used in the study. TCR beta signatures that were public indicated CMV infection and matching HLA type.

This clonotype was observed a handful of times. Its antigen is still unknown. One entry per CDR3 protein, called by TCRdb with MiXCR from the reads. The table records roughly 200,000 distinct CDR3 sequences, about 39% of them present only once. Study-wide points: It was HLA-C-restricted CMV-specific TCR beta clonotypes that dominated the response ex vivo. Frequencies of public TCR beta families were cumulated, and this identified carriers of CMV plus the relevant HLA.

The CDR3 sequence is 12 residues long. In germline, CDR1 is SGHTS, CDR2 YDEGEE. Trimming removed 4 bases at V and 6 bases at J, with 7 bases between. This rearrangement joins TRBV5-8 to TRBJ1-4; no reliable D call. This sequence originates from a human donor in good health (CMV status not recorded). Some clones in this sample may be carry-over from other donors' samples. The input for sequencing was CD8+ T cells from cultured PBMCs, taken from culture after CMV antigen stimulation. The CDR3 coding sequence is TGTGCCAGCAGCGGATACGATGAAAAACTGTTTTTT. Translation: CASSGYDEKLFF.